The entry that follows covers one TCR beta chain sequence. The data were taken from a study of blood T cell repertoires in COVID-19. TCRdb keeps only in-frame clones here, not all; method: immunoSEQ multiplex PCR. The sample consists of roughly 230,000 clones, roughly 85% of them appearing once. Deletions cut 4 bases from V and 0 bases from J, with 8 bases between. The CDR3 is 15 amino acids. Germline V gene data show CDR1 as SGHRS and CDR2 as YFSETQ. This receptor was taken from a woman at least 80 years old with acute or convalescent COVID-19. V is TRBV5-1 and J is TRBJ2-6; D uncertain. Input material: peripheral blood. CDR3 nucleotide sequence: TGCGCCAGCAGCGTCGGTAGCTCTGGGGCCAACGTCCTGACTTTC. Translating gives CASSVGSSGANVLTF.